This TCR beta chain was sequenced for a study of beta chain features in type 1 diabetes. Study outcomes and limitations: People with Type 1 diabetes carried modestly yet significantly shorter TCRB CDR3s in all four CD4+ subsets. Naive, central memory and regulatory TCRB repertoires appeared more similar among patients than healthy donors. Highly expressing activated T cells could be over-counted with a cDNA template.

The whole isolated RNA underwent reverse transcription, so sequencing captured expressed TCRB transcripts. The assay was immunoSEQ multiplex PCR, and TCRdb's table has in-frame clones only and misses some. In the table there are 350,000 to 400,000 clones, around 13% of which are singletons. In this sample, this clone turned up once. The antigen is unknown. CDR1 and CDR2 from the germline V gene are MDHEN and SYDVKM. The CDR3 extends over 15 amino acids. The J segment lost 0 bases and the V segment lost 4 bases, leaving 3 bases of the junction unmatched. The sequenced material came from naive CD4+ T cells from blood. The receptor's source is a woman younger than 35 with type 1 diabetes. The V and J genes are TRBV28 and TRBJ2-3; 8 positions match TRBD2. The CDR3 DNA reads TGTGCCAGCAGTTCGTTAGCGGGGAGCACAGATACGCAGTATTTT. As protein: CASSSLAGSTDTQYF.